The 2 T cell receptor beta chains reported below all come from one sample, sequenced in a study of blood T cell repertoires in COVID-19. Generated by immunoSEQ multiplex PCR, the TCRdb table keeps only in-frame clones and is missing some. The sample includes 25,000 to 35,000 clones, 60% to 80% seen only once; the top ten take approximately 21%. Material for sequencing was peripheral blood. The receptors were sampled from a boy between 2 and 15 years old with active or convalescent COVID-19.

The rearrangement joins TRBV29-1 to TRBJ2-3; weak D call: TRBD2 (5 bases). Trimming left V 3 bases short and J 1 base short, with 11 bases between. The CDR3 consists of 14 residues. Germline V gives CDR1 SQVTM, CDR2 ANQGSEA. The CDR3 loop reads CSVEVGDGTDTQYF. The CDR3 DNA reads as TGCAGCGTTGAGGTGGGAGATGGCACAGATACGCAGTATTTT.

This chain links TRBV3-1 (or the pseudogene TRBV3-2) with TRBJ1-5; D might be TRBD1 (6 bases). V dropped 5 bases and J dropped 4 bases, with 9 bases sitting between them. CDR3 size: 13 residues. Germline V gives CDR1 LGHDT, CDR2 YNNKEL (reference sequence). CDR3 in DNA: TGTGCCAGCAGCACGGACAGAAATCAGCCCCAGCATTTT. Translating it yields CASSTDRNQPQHF.